The sequence of this T cell receptor (beta chain) was determined in a study of T cells after yellow fever vaccination. Background on the study: The SMART-Seq v4 Ultra Low Input method served to prepare the low-cell-number fractions. Study conclusions and caveats: A minor fraction of clonotypes spanned both CD4 and CD8 compartments. Reappearance after the booster was seen for most primary-vaccination clones, at about 95% CD4 and 88% CD8.

Germline loops: CDR1 SGHAT, CDR2 FQNNGV. The CDR3 is made up of 15 amino acids. Germline trimming cut 4 bases from V and 4 bases from J; bases unmatched to any gene: 4. Template-switching 5'RACE yielded the TCR cDNA; a universal primer site and UMIs were added in the process. MiXCR was run by TCRdb on the 5' RACE reads, yielding one entry per CDR3 protein. The profile shows 200,000 to 250,000 distinct CDR3 sequences, less than 9% of them singletons. Only a few counts were recorded for this clonotype. The target antigen is unknown. The chain combines TRBV11-2 with TRBJ2-1; 10 nucleotides line up with TRBD2. The specimen was CD4+ T cells sorted from PBMCs, collected 15 days after the yellow fever booster vaccination. The clonotype was recovered from a man aged 25 to 40 who received the YFV17D yellow fever vaccine. CDR3 protein: CASSSRLAGYNEQFF. CDR3 nucleotide sequence: TGTGCCAGCAGCTCCAGACTAGCGGGTTACAATGAGCAGTTCTTC.